This T cell receptor beta chain stems from a study of blood T cell repertoires in COVID-19. In the study overall: T cells, B-cell-depleted T cells, or PBMCs provided the cDNA or gDNA that served as material.

Repertoires were generated with immunoSEQ multiplex PCR, while TCRdb's copy carries only in-frame clones and drops some. The sample carries about 250,000 clones, around 88% recorded once. Germline lookup yields CDR1 GTSNPN and CDR2 SVGIG (reference sequence). V was pared by 0 bases and J by 2 bases, with 10 bases between. The CDR3 is 14 amino acids. The specimen sequenced was peripheral blood. V and J are TRBV30 and TRBJ1-2; TRBD1 might be the D (5 bases). The receptor was derived from a woman aged 25 to 39 with COVID-19, enrolled during active disease. As DNA, the CDR3 is TGTGCCTGGAGTGTAGGGGCCCAAAACTATGGCTACACCTTC. Translating it yields CAWSVGAQNYGYTF.